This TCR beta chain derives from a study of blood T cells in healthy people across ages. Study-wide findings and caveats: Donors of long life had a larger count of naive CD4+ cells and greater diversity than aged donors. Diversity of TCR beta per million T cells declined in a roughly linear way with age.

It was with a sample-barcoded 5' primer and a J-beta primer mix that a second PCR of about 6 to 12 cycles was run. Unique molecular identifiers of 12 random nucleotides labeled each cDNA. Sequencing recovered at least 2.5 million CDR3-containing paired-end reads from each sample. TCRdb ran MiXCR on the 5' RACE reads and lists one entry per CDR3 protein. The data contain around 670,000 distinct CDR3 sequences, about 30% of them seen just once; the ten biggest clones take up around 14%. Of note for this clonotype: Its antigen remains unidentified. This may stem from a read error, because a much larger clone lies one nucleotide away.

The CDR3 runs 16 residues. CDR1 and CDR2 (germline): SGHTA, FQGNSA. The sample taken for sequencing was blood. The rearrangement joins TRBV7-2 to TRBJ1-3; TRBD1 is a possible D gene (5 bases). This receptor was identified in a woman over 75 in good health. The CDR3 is CARSLEGRSSGNTIYF. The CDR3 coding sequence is TGTGCCCGCAGCTTAGAGGGGCGGAGCTCTGGAAACACCATATATTTT.